The 8 T cell receptor beta chains listed next were all sequenced from one sample in a study of OX40 agonist ivuxolimab in advanced cancers. Using immunoSEQ multiplex PCR, the repertoire was profiled, and TCRdb retains in-frame clones only, with some absent. The table includes tens of thousands of clones, 90% to 95% detected once. The starting material was CD4+ or CD8+ T cells sorted from blood, obtained in a trial of the OX40 agonist ivuxolimab. Every receptor here comes from an adult with an advanced solid tumor such as melanoma, head and neck, liver or kidney cancer.

This clone appeared once. The V and J genes are TRBV6-4 and TRBJ2-1; D unresolved. V shed 3 bases and J shed 3 bases, with 12 bases lying between them. This CDR3 region has 15 residues. Per germline, CDR1 MRHNA and CDR2 SNTAGT. The CDR3 region has the DNA TGTGCCAGCAGTGATTTGATAGCAGGCTACAATGAGCAGTTCTTC. It is translated as CASSDLIAGYNEQFF.

The chain combines TRBV27 with TRBJ2-2; D unresolved. Germline-derived CDR1 and CDR2 are MNHEY and SMNVEV (reference sequence). The CDR3 runs to 16 residues. The V gene lost 3 bases and the J gene lost 2 bases, with 13 bases spanning the gap. DNA of the CDR3: TGTGCCAGCAGTTTTGGAGACAACAAAAACACCGGGGAGCTGTTTTTT. Protein product: CASSFGDNKNTGELFF.

The V gene is TRBV4-2, the J gene TRBJ2-3; 11 positions agree with TRBD2. V lost 4 bases to trimming and J lost 0 bases; unmatched junction nucleotides: 3. This CDR3 spans 16 amino acids. Germline CDR1 is LGHNA and CDR2 is YNFKEQ. In nucleotides, the CDR3 is TGTGCCAGCAGCCCGTGGACTAGCGGGAGCACAGATACGCAGTATTTT. Translated: CASSPWTSGSTDTQYF.

As concerns this clone: This specimen includes other DNA sequences encoding the same CDR3. V usage is TRBV27 and J usage is TRBJ2-1; D is tentatively TRBD1 or TRBD2 (6 bases each). The germline V and J ends were trimmed by 0 bases and 9 bases, with 15 bases remaining between them. The CDR3 has 15 amino acids. CDR1 is MNHEY, CDR2 SMNVEV, per germline (reference sequence). The CDR3 sequence is CASSLSGGSGGEQFF. DNA for the CDR3: TGTGCCAGCAGTTTATCAGGGGGGAGTGGGGGTGAGCAGTTCTTC.

The chain links TRBV6-1 to TRBJ2-4; 8 bases are shared with TRBD1. The CDR3 is made up of 16 amino acids. Germline V gene lookup returns CDR1 MNHNS and CDR2 SASEGT. V lost 2 bases, J lost 1 base, and 4 bases stayed unmatched. CDR3 DNA: TGTGCCAGCAGTGAACAGGGGGCGCGGGCCAAAAACATTCAGTACTTC. Amino acid sequence: CASSEQGARAKNIQYF.

The chain is built from TRBV28 and TRBJ1-4; maybe TRBD1 (6 bases). Trimming pared 3 bases from V and 4 bases from J, leaving 12 bases between. CDR3 size: 15 residues. Germline V gives CDR1 MDHEN, CDR2 SYDVKM. Written as DNA, the CDR3 is TGTGCCAGCAGTTTCCGGGGGCGCTATAATGAAAAACTGTTTTTT. Protein: CASSFRGRYNEKLFF.

The chain couples TRBV28 to TRBJ1-5; no reliable D call. Germline V gene sequence: CDR1 MDHEN, CDR2 SYDVKM. Between the trimmed V and J ends, which lost 4 bases and 2 bases, there was a span of 15 bases. This CDR3 spans 16 amino acids. The CDR3 region is CASSSIPDDGNQPQHF. The CDR3 region has the DNA TGTGCCAGCAGTTCCATTCCTGACGACGGCAATCAGCCCCAGCATTTT.

The chain recombines TRBV7-9 with TRBJ2-1; TRBD2 agrees at 11 bases. This CDR3 comprises 16 residues. Per germline, CDR1 SEHNR and CDR2 FQNEAQ (reference sequence). J lost 6 bases, V lost 5 bases, and 9 bases had no gene match. CDR3 DNA sequence: TGTGCCAGCAGCACCTTTAGCGGGAGGGCGTTCAATGAGCAGTTCTTC. It translates to CASSTFSGRAFNEQFF.